These 19 T cell receptor beta chains came from one sample sequenced in a study of multiple sclerosis patients with progressive multifocal leukoencephalopathy (dated by TCRdb to the late 2010s). In light of the paper, this sample's time point label describes: time of PML onset. The treatment or condition label here, explained by the study, means: on natalizumab therapy at sampling. The method was the immunoSEQ multiplex PCR assay. Not all clones reach the TCRdb copy of this immuneACCESS table, which keeps in-frame sequences only. Checked studies attribute under half of the gap to unresolved V genes and leave the rest unexplained. In this sample the table shows some 30,000 clones, approximately 89% of which occur a single time. Together, the top ten hold 9.5% to 15% of the sample. The specimen was PBMCs, collected from a patient treated with natalizumab. The receptors originated from a woman aged 30 to 39 with progressive multifocal leukoencephalopathy.

V is TRBV28 and J is TRBJ2-4; D tentatively reads TRBD1 or TRBD2 (5 bases each). Germline lookup yields CDR1 MDHEN and CDR2 SYDVKM. CDR3 length: 14 amino acids. The germline V and J ends were trimmed by 3 bases and 5 bases, with 11 bases remaining between them. The CDR3 reads CASSFLGDENIQYF. The CDR3 nucleotides read TGTGCCAGCAGTTTCTTGGGGGACGAAAACATTCAGTACTTC.

The genes are TRBV7-9 and TRBJ2-3, with TRBD2 as a possible D gene (6 bases). The CDR3 totals 15 residues. The germline gives CDR1 SEHNR, CDR2 FQNEAQ (reference sequence). The V end was cut by 7 bases, the J end by 0 bases, with 14 bases between. The CDR3 coding sequence is TGTGCCAGCACATTCGCGGGGACTAGCACAGATACGCAGTATTTT. This encodes CASTFAGTSTDTQYF.

The chain employs TRBV7-8 and TRBJ2-2; D is unresolved. Germline lookup yields CDR1 SGHVS and CDR2 FQNEAQ. V was trimmed by 1 base and J by 8 bases, leaving 11 bases between them. The CDR3 length is 14 residues. CDR3 residues: CASSLDPDDGELFF. CDR3 nucleotides: TGTGCCAGCAGCTTAGACCCTGACGATGGGGAGCTGTTTTTT.

Only one count was recorded for this clone. CDR3 region: CASSMGASGAYEQYF. CDR3 DNA: TGTGCCAGTAGTATGGGGGCTAGCGGGGCCTACGAGCAGTACTTC. The gene calls are TRBV19 and TRBJ2-7; the match to TRBD2 covers 9 bases. V shed 3 bases and J 2 bases; nucleotides not matched to a gene: 5. This CDR3 region has 15 residues. CDR1 is LNHDA and CDR2 is SQIVND in the germline V gene (reference sequence).

The chain uses TRBV19 and TRBJ2-5, with D perhaps TRBD2 (5 bases). CDR3 size: 13 residues. V lost 3 bases and J 2 bases, leaving 7 bases between the germline ends. The germline V gene encodes CDR1 LNHDA and CDR2 SQIVND (reference sequence). CDR3 in DNA: TGTGCCAGTAGTATGACTATACAAGAGACCCAGTACTTC. It codes for CASSMTIQETQYF.

This clone was recorded only once. The V call is TRBV5-5, the J call TRBJ2-7; 12 nucleotides line up with TRBD1. Trimming cost V 4 bases and J 4 bases; bases outside gene matches: 6. In germline, CDR1 is SGHKS, CDR2 YYEKEE (reference sequence). The CDR3 has 15 amino acids. The CDR3 nucleotides are TGTGCCAGCAGCCCCTGGGACAGGGGGCGGTACGAGCAGTACTTC. Protein product: CASSPWDRGRYEQYF.

The V call is TRBV11-2, the J call TRBJ2-1, with 12 bases aligning to TRBD2. Germline CDR1 and CDR2: SGHAT and FQNNGV. V was pared by 4 bases and J by 7 bases, with 8 bases of the junction left unmatched. The CDR3 is 16 residues long. For the CDR3, the DNA is TGTGCCAGCAGCTCCTCAAGGCTAGCGGGGGGGAATGAGCAGTTCTTC. As protein: CASSSSRLAGGNEQFF.

V and J are TRBV6-5 and TRBJ2-1; 8 nucleotides agree with TRBD2. Looked up from germline, CDR1 is MNHEY and CDR2 is SVGAGI. The V and J ends lost 6 bases and 8 bases, in that order; junction bases with no gene match: 9. The CDR3 contains 14 residues. Written as DNA, the CDR3 is TGTGCCAGCAGGGGAGCGGGGGAAATCGATGAGCAGTTCTTC. It codes for CASRGAGEIDEQFF.

The V and J genes are TRBV19 and TRBJ1-1; D gene uncertain. Per germline, CDR1 LNHDA and CDR2 SQIVND (reference sequence). This CDR3 is built from 13 residues. Trimming stripped 7 bases from V and 6 bases from J, with 15 bases between. CDR3 loop: CASTTDGYSEAFF. CDR3 in DNA: TGTGCCAGTACTACAGACGGATATTCTGAAGCTTTCTTT.

DNA for the CDR3: TGTGCCAGCAGCCCTAGGACCGGGGGCTACACCTTC. Translating gives CASSPRTGGYTF. The chain joins TRBV6-5 to TRBJ1-2; D gene ambiguous. Trimming stripped 6 bases from V and 8 bases from J, with 13 bases between. Germline loops: CDR1 MNHEY, CDR2 SVGAGI. The CDR3 contains 12 residues.

This chain joins TRBV2 and TRBJ2-2; 12 nucleotides align to TRBD2. V trimming: 4 bases; J trimming: 5 bases; junction bases outside the gene matches: 2. The germline CDR1 and CDR2 sequences are SNHLY and FYNNEI. CDR3 length equals 15 residues. The CDR3, as DNA: TGTGCCAGCAGTGGGGGGACTAGCGGGACCGGGGAGCTGTTTTTT. This sequence encodes CASSGGTSGTGELFF. Filled out from reference TRBV2 and TRBJ2-2, the complete variable domain reads EPEVTQTPSHQVTQMGQEVILRCVPISNHLYFYWYRQILGQKVEFLVSFYNNEISEKSEIFDDQFSVERPDGSNFTLKIRSTKLEDSAMYFCASSGGTSGTGELFFGEGSRLTVL.

V usage is TRBV6-6 and J usage is TRBJ1-5; no definite D call. Germline CDR1 is MNHNY and CDR2 is SVGAGI (reference sequence). This CDR3 spans 12 amino acids. V gave up 7 bases and J gave up 9 bases, with 13 bases separating them. In DNA form, the CDR3 reads TGTGCCAGCACCACACCTCTTGGGCCCCAGCATTTT. Amino acid sequence: CASTTPLGPQHF.

The rearrangement links TRBV15 to TRBJ1-5; no clear D gene. This CDR3 region has 13 residues. The V end was cut by 2 bases, the J end by 6 bases, with 8 bases between. Germline-derived CDR1 and CDR2 are LNHNV and YYDKDF (reference sequence). The CDR3 nucleotides read TGTGCCACCAGCAGAAGTGTAAGTCAGCCCCAGCATTTT. Residues: CATSRSVSQPQHF.

This chain connects TRBV5-1 to TRBJ2-2, with 9 nucleotides matching TRBD1. Trimming removed 7 bases from V and 3 bases from J; junction bases left unmatched: 4. Germline assignment: CDR1 SGHRS and CDR2 YFSETQ. The CDR3 runs 14 residues. The DNA of the CDR3 is TGCGCCAGCTGGACAGGGGACTACACCGGGGAGCTGTTTTTT. Its protein is CASWTGDYTGELFF.

The genes are TRBV7-9 and TRBJ2-1, with 12 nucleotides matching TRBD2. The junction had 7 bases not matched to a gene; V was cut back by 3 bases and J by 4 bases. In germline, CDR1 is SEHNR, CDR2 FQNEAQ (reference sequence). This CDR3 has 17 residues. CDR3 region: CASSFDLAGGRYNEQFF. CDR3 bases: TGTGCCAGCAGCTTTGATCTAGCGGGAGGGAGGTACAATGAGCAGTTCTTC.

The J gene is TRBJ2-7, the V gene TRBV29-1, with D perhaps TRBD1 or TRBD2 (5 bases each). CDR1 and CDR2 from the germline V gene are SQVTM and ANQGSEA. This CDR3 spans 12 amino acids. V was shortened by 4 bases and J by 7 bases, with 14 bases between the two germline ends. The CDR3 DNA reads as TGCAGCGTTGGACAGCCTACGGGAGAGCAGTACTTC. Its translation: CSVGQPTGEQYF.

The CDR3 region is CASSAPGTGSTF. The CDR3 nucleotides are TGTGCCAGCAGTGCCCCCGGGACCGGGAGCACCTTC. J is TRBJ1-2 and V is TRBV28; tentative D call: TRBD1 (5 bases). The germline V gene has CDR1 MDHEN and CDR2 SYDVKM. V dropped 5 bases and J dropped 13 bases, with 17 bases sitting between them. CDR3 length: 12 amino acids.

This chain links TRBV5-1 with TRBJ2-7, with a weak D call TRBD1 (6 bases). V was shortened by 1 base and J by 1 base, with 12 bases between the two germline ends. The length of the CDR3 is 15 residues. From germline, CDR1 is SGHRS and CDR2 YFSETQ. CDR3: CASSLLGAESYEQYF. The CDR3 DNA sequence: TGCGCCAGCAGCTTGCTGGGGGCGGAATCCTACGAGCAGTACTTC.

A single count supports this clone. J is TRBJ2-7 and V is TRBV7-8; D is ambiguous. Trimming pared 1 base from V and 6 bases from J, leaving 7 bases between. CDR1 and CDR2 from the germline V gene are SGHVS and FQNEAQ. CDR3 length: 12 residues. The CDR3 bases are TGTGCCAGCAGCTTAGGGGGTTCCGAGCAGTACTTC. Translating gives CASSLGGSEQYF.